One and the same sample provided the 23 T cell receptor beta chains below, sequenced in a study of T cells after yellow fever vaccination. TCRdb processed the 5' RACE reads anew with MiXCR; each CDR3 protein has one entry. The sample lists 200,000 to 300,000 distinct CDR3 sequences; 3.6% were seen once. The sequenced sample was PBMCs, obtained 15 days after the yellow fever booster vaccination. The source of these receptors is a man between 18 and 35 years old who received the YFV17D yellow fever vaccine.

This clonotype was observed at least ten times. In DNA form, the CDR3 reads TGTGCCAGCAGCCTAAGGACCCACGGCGATTCACCCCTCCACTTT. It codes for CASSLRTHGDSPLHF. The chain recombines TRBV7-2 with TRBJ1-6, with D unresolved. CDR1 is SGHTA, CDR2 FQGNSA, per germline. This CDR3 spans 15 amino acids. V was trimmed by 5 bases and J by 8 bases, leaving 16 bases between them.

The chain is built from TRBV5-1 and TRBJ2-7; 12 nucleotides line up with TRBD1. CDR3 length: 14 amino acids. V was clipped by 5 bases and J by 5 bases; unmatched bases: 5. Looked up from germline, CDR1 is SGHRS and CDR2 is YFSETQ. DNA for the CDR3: TGCGCCAGCAGGAGGGACAGGGGGCTACACGAGCAGTACTTC. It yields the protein CASRRDRGLHEQYF. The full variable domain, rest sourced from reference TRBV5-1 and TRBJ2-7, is KAGVTQTPRYLIKTRGQQVTLSCSPISGHRSVSWYQQTPGQGLQFLFEYFSETQRNKGNFPGRFSGRQFSNSRSEMNVSTLELGDSALYLCASRRDRGLHEQYFGPGTRLTVT.

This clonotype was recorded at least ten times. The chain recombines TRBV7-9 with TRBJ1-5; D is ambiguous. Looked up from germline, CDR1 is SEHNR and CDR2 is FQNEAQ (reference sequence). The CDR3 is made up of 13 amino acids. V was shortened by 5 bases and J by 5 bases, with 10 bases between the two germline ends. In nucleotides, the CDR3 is TGTGCCAGCAGCCCCCGGGAGGATCAGCCCCAGCATTTT. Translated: CASSPREDQPQHF.

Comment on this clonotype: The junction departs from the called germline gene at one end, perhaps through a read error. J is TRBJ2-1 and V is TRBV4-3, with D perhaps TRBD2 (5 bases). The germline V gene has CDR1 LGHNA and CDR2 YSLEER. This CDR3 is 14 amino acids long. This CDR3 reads CASSQDRLSATSVF. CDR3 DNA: TGCGCCAGCAGCCAAGATCGTCTTTCGGCTACTAGTGTGTTC.

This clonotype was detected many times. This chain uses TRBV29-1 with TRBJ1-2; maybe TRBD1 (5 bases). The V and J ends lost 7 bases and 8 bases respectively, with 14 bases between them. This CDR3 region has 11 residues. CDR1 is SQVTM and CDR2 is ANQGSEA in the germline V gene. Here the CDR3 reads CSARARAGYTF. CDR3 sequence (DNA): TGCAGCGCCCGAGCCAGGGCAGGCTACACCTTC.

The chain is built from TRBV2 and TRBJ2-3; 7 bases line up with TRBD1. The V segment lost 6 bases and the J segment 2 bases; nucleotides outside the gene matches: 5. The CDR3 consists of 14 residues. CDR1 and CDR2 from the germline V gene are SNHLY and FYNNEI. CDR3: CASRAQGLTDTQYF. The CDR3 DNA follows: TGTGCCAGCAGGGCACAGGGGCTCACAGATACGCAGTATTTT.

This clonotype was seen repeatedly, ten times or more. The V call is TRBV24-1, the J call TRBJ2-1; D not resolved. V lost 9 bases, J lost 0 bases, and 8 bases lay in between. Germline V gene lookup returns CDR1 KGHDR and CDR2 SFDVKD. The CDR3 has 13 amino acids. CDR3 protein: CATQANSYNEQFF. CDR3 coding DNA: TGTGCCACCCAGGCGAACTCCTACAATGAGCAGTTCTTC.

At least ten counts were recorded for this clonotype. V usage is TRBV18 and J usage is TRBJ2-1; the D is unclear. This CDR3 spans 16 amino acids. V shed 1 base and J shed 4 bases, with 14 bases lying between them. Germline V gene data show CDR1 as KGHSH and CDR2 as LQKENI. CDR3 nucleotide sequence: TGTGCCAGCTCACCACGGGGTGGTGCTCGATACAATGAGCAGTTCTTC. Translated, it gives CASSPRGGARYNEQFF.

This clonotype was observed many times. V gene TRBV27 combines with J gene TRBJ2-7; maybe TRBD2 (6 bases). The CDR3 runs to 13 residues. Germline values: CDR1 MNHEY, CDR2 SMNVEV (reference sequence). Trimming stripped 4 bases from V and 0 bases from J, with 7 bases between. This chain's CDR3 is CASSWEASYEQYF. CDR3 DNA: TGTGCCAGCAGTTGGGAGGCCTCCTACGAGCAGTACTTC.

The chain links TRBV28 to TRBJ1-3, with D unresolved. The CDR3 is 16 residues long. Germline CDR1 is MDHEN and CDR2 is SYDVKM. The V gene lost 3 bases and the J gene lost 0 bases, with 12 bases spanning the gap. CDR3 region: CASSFAGPHSGNTIYF. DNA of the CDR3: TGTGCCAGCAGTTTCGCGGGTCCCCACTCTGGAAACACCATATATTTT.

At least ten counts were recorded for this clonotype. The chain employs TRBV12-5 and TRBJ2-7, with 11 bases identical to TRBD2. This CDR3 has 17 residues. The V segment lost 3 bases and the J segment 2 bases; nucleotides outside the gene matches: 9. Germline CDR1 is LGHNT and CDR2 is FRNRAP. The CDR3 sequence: CASGLVTLAGGTYEQYF. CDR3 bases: TGTGCTAGTGGTTTAGTTACTTTAGCGGGGGGGACCTACGAGCAGTACTTC.

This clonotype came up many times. The CDR3 DNA reads as TGCGCCAGCAGCCCGTTGGGACAGACGGCCTATGGCTACACCTTC. The encoded protein is CASSPLGQTAYGYTF. The rearrangement joins TRBV5-1 to TRBJ1-2, with TRBD1 matching 7 bases. The CDR3 consists of 15 residues. The germline CDR1 and CDR2 sequences are SGHRS and YFSETQ. V shed 4 bases, J shed 4 bases, and the junction held 10 bases outside the gene matches. The full variable domain, rest sourced from reference TRBV5-1 and TRBJ1-2, is KAGVTQTPRYLIKTRGQQVTLSCSPISGHRSVSWYQQTPGQGLQFLFEYFSETQRNKGNFPGRFSGRQFSNSRSEMNVSTLELGDSALYLCASSPLGQTAYGYTFGSGTRLTVV.

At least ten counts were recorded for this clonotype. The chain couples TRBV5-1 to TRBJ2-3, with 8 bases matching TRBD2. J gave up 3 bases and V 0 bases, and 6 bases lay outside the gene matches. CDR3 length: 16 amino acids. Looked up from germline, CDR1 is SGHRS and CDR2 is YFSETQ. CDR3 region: CASSLGTRGETDTQYF. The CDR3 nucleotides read TGCGCCAGCAGCTTGGGAACGCGGGGGGAAACAGATACGCAGTATTTT. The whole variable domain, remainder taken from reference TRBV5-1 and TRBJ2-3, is KAGVTQTPRYLIKTRGQQVTLSCSPISGHRSVSWYQQTPGQGLQFLFEYFSETQRNKGNFPGRFSGRQFSNSRSEMNVSTLELGDSALYLCASSLGTRGETDTQYFGPGTRLTVL.

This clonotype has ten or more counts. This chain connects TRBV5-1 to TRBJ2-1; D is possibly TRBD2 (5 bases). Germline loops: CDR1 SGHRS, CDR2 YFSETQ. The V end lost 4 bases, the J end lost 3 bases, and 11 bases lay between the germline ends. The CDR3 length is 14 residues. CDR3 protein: CASSEGTSYNEQFF. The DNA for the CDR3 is TGCGCCAGCAGCGAGGGAACCAGCTACAATGAGCAGTTCTTC.

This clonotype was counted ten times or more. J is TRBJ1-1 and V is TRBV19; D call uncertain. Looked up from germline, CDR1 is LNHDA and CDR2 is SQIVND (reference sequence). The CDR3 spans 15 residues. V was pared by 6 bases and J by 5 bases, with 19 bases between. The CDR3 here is CASRGVLVFGTEAFF. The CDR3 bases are TGTGCCAGTAGAGGCGTACTGGTGTTCGGAACTGAAGCTTTCTTT.

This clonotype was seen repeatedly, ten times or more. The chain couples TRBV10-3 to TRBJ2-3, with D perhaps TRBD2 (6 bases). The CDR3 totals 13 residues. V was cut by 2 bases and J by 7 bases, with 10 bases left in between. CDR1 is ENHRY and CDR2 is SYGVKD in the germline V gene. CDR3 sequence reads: CAISEELAHTQYF. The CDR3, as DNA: TGTGCCATCAGTGAGGAACTAGCACATACGCAGTATTTT.

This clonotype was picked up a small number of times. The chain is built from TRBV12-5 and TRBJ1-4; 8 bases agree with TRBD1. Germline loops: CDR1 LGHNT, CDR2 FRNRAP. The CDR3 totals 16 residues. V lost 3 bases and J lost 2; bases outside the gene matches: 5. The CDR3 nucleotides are TGTGCTAGTGGTTTCTTGACAGGGGTTACTAATGAAAAACTGTTTTTT. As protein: CASGFLTGVTNEKLFF.

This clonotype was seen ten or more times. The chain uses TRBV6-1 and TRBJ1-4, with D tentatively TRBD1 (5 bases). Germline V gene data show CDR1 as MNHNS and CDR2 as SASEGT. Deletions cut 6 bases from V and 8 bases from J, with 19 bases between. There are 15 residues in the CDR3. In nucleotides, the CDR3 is TGTGCCAGCAGGGACATAGGGGAGGGTACCGAAAAACTGTTTTTT. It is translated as CASRDIGEGTEKLFF.

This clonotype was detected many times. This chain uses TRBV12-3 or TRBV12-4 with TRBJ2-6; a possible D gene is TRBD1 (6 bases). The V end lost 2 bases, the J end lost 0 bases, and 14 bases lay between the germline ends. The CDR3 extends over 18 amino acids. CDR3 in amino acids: CASSLPGTPSSGANVLTF. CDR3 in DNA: TGTGCCAGCAGTTTACCCGGGACACCATCCTCTGGGGCCAACGTCCTGACTTTC.

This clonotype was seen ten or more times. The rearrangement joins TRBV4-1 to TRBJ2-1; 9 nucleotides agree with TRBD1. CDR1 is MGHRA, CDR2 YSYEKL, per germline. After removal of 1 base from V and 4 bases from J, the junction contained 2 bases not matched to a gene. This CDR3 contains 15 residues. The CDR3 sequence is CASSQGQGGYNEQFF. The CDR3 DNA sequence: TGCGCCAGCAGCCAAGGACAGGGGGGATACAATGAGCAGTTCTTC.

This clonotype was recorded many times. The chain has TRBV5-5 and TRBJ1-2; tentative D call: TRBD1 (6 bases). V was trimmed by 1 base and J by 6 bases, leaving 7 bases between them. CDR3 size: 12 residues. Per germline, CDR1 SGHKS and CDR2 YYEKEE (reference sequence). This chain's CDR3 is CASSLSGDGYTF. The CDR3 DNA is TGTGCCAGCAGCTTGTCAGGGGATGGCTACACCTTC.

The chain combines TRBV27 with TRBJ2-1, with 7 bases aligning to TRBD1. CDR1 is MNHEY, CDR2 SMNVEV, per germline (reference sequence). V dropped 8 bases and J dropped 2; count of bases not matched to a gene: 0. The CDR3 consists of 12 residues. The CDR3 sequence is CASGTAYNEQFF. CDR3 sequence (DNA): TGTGCCAGCGGGACAGCCTACAATGAGCAGTTCTTC.

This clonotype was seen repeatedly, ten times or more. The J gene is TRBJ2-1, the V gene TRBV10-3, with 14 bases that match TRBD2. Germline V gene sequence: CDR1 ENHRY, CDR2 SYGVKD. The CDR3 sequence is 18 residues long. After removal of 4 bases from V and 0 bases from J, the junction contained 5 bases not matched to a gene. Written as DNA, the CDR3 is TGTGCCATCAGTGGGGCCGGGACTAGCGGGAGCTCCTACAATGAGCAGTTCTTC. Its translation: CAISGAGTSGSSYNEQFF.